This T cell receptor beta chain was identified in a study of metastatic and nonmetastatic thyroid tumors. Study-level information: Peripheral blood and tumor or nodule samples from malignant and benign thyroid patients were compared.

This clone came up many times. The antigen is not known. Ahead of thyroid surgery, no patient had received treatment of any kind. Under the authors' procedure: Differences in CDR3 between clinicopathological groups were drawn on to build a classifier intended to discriminate distant-metastatic papillary thyroid cancer patients. TCRdb reanalyzed the PCR reads with MiXCR. V and J calls and clone size were set by TCRdb, not the authors. The data show 43,000 or so clones, roughly 15% seen once. General study findings and limits: TCR beta diversity was reportedly significantly higher in malignant thyroid tumors than benign nodules, in blood and tumor.

The sample was blood. This receptor was identified in a female donor with papillary thyroid cancer or a benign thyroid nodule (not recorded which). Some clones in this sample may be carry-over from other donors' samples.

CDR3 loop: CASSYPTISPVLLEGNTEAFF. CDR3 sequence (DNA): TGTGCCAGCAGTTACCCCACCATATCCCCCGTTCTCCTGGAAGGAAATACTGAAGCTTTCTTT. J is TRBJ1-1 and V is TRBV6-6; no definite D call. V was cut by 2 bases and J by 5 bases, with 33 bases left in between. The CDR3 runs to 21 residues. Germline V gene sequence: CDR1 MNHNY, CDR2 SVGAGI (reference sequence).